The sequence of this T cell receptor beta chain was determined in a study of T-cell reconstitution after alpha-beta-depleted transplantation in children. The CDR3 has 15 amino acids. Germline V gene lookup returns CDR1 SQVTM and CDR2 ANQGSEA. The J segment lost 10 bases and the V segment lost 2 bases, leaving 7 bases of the junction unmatched. Molecular barcoding with unique molecular identifiers was used for the TCRbeta library. Using its own MiXCR run on the PCR reads, TCRdb lists one record per CDR3 protein. The data hold 500,000 or so distinct CDR3 sequences, with approximately 32% observed a single time.

This TCR was sampled from a human donor who donated a stem cell graft to a child with aplastic anemia. The sample consisted of PBMCs from the stem cell graft donor, taken from the stem cell graft. The V call is TRBV29-1, the J call TRBJ2-1; 14 bases map to TRBD2. The CDR3: CSVEPGLAGVGEQFF. In DNA form, the CDR3 reads TGCAGCGTTGAACCGGGACTAGCGGGAGTAGGAGAGCAGTTCTTC.